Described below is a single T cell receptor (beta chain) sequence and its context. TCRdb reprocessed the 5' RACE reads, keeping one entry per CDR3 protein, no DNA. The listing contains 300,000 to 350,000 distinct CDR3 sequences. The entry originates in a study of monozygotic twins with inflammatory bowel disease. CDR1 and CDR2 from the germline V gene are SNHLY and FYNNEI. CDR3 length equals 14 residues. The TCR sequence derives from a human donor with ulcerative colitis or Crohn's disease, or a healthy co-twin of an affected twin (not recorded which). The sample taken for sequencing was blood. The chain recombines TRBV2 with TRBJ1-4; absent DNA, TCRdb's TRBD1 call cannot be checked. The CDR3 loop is CASTPGQGGEKLFF.